These 10 T cell receptor beta chains were sequenced from one sample in a study of cytomegalovirus exposure and HLA in healthy donors. The PCR had 60 Vbeta and 13 Jbeta primers. Generated by immunoSEQ multiplex PCR, the TCRdb table keeps only in-frame clones and is missing some. There are roughly 180,000 clones in the sample; about 85% occur only once, and around 4.3% lies in the top ten. What was sequenced was PBMCs. The receptor set was obtained from a woman aged 50 to 60 in good health and CMV-seropositive.

This clone was recorded a few times. CDR3 DNA: TGTGCCAGCAGCTTCCAAGGGGACTCTGGAAACACCATATATTTT. Its translation is CASSFQGDSGNTIYF. This chain uses TRBV5-5 with TRBJ1-3; D perhaps matches TRBD1 (5 bases). The CDR3 is 15 amino acids. V shed 2 bases and J shed 0 bases, with 9 bases lying between them. Per germline, CDR1 SGHKS and CDR2 YYEKEE (reference sequence).

The genes are TRBV6-5 and TRBJ2-7, with TRBD2 as a possible D gene (6 bases). Trimming removed 10 bases at V and 0 bases at J, with 19 bases between. The CDR3 has 15 amino acids. Germline V CDR1 and CDR2: MNHEY, SVGAGI. CDR3 amino acids: CATWGSGSSSYEQYF. The CDR3 coding sequence is TGTGCCACCTGGGGTAGCGGAAGTAGCTCCTACGAGCAGTACTTC.

The CDR3 bases are TGTGCCAGCAGCGGACCTGGAGGGCCTACCTACGAGCAGTACTTC. Amino acid sequence: CASSGPGGPTYEQYF. The rearrangement joins TRBV7-8 to TRBJ2-7; TRBD2 is a possible D gene (6 bases). Germline values: CDR1 SGHVS, CDR2 FQNEAQ. Trimming removed 5 bases from V and 2 bases from J, with 16 bases in between. CDR3 length: 15 amino acids.

V usage is TRBV15 and J usage is TRBJ2-3, with D possibly being TRBD1 (5 bases). Germline CDR1 is LNHNV and CDR2 is YYDKDF (reference sequence). The CDR3 is 18 residues long. V was trimmed by 0 bases and J by 2 bases, leaving 18 bases between them. The CDR3 here is CATSRDRIWGRPTDTQYF. DNA of the CDR3: TGTGCCACCAGCAGAGATCGAATTTGGGGCAGACCCACAGATACGCAGTATTTT.

The chain couples TRBV27 to TRBJ1-2; 8 bases agree with TRBD1. Germline lookup yields CDR1 MNHEY and CDR2 SMNVEV (reference sequence). The CDR3 contains 17 residues. The V segment lost 3 bases and the J segment 6 bases; nucleotides outside the gene matches: 15. The CDR3 here is CASSFRTGGLVTNGYTF. As DNA, the CDR3 is TGTGCCAGCAGTTTTCGTACAGGGGGGTTAGTAACTAATGGCTACACCTTC.

V and J are TRBV6-1 and TRBJ1-4; D is uncertain. Germline V gene sequence: CDR1 MNHNS, CDR2 SASEGT. There are 14 residues in the CDR3. The DNA for the CDR3 is TGTGCTACGATTAGAGACATTGCCCCTGAAAAACTGTTTTTT. Protein sequence: CATIRDIAPEKLFF.

The CDR3 nucleotides are TGTGCCAGCAGTCCAGGGGGAGATACGCAGTATTTT. Translated, it gives CASSPGGDTQYF. V usage is TRBV27 and J usage is TRBJ2-3; 7 positions agree with TRBD1. J lost 5 bases, V lost 5 bases, and 1 base had no gene match. The CDR3 spans 12 residues. Germline V gene lookup returns CDR1 MNHEY and CDR2 SMNVEV (reference sequence).

V usage is TRBV10-2 and J usage is TRBJ2-5; TRBD2 aligns across 7 bases. This CDR3 comprises 14 residues. Trimming took 4 bases from V and 5 from J; bases not matched to a gene: 7. Germline CDR1 is WSHSY and CDR2 is SAAADI. CDR3 in amino acids: CASSGWGGRETQYF. Here the CDR3 DNA reads TGCGCCAGCAGTGGTTGGGGGGGGAGGGAGACCCAGTACTTC.

The gene calls are TRBV11-2 and TRBJ1-1; the match to TRBD1 covers 7 bases. Trimming took 6 bases from V and 2 from J; bases not matched to a gene: 9. Looked up from germline, CDR1 is SGHAT and CDR2 is FQNNGV. The CDR3 runs to 15 residues. The CDR3 region is CASRAFRGLNTEAFF. Written as DNA, the CDR3 is TGTGCCAGCAGAGCTTTTAGGGGGCTTAACACTGAAGCTTTCTTT.

J is TRBJ2-7 and V is TRBV5-1, with D maybe TRBD1 (6 bases). The germline gives CDR1 SGHRS, CDR2 YFSETQ. The CDR3 is made up of 17 amino acids. The V gene lost 3 bases and the J gene lost 0 bases, with 19 bases spanning the gap. CDR3 nucleotide sequence: TGCGCCAGCAGCTACACGTCAGGGGTTGTAGGCTCCTACGAGCAGTACTTC. Translated: CASSYTSGVVGSYEQYF.